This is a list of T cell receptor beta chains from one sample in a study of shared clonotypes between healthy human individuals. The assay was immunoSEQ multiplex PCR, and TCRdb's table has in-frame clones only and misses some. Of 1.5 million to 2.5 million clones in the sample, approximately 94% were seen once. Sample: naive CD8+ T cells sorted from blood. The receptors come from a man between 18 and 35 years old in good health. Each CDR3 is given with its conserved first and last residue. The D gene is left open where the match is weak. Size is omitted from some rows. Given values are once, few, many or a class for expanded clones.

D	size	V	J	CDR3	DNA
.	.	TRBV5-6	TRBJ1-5	CASTWGAQPQHF	TGTGCCAGCACCTGGGGGGCCCAGCCCCAGCATTTT
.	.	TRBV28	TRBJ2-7	CASSSLQGFNEQYF	TGTGCCAGCAGTTCGCTACAGGGCTTCAACGAGCAGTACTTC
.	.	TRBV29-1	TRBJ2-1	CSVRGQMGAYNEQFF	TGCAGCGTTAGGGGTCAGATGGGGGCCTACAATGAGCAGTTCTTC
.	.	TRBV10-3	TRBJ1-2	CAISPGIYPDGYTF	TGTGCCATCAGTCCGGGGATTTATCCTGATGGCTACACCTTC
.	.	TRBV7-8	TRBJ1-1	CASRPTGTMNTEAFF	TGTGCCAGCAGACCAACCGGGACAATGAACACTGAAGCTTTCTTT
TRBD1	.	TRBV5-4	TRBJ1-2	CASSLPGGSPNYGYTF	TGTGCCAGCAGCTTGCCAGGGGGGTCGCCTAACTATGGCTACACCTTC
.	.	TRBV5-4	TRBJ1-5	CASSFGGVDQPQHF	TGTGCCAGCAGCTTCGGTGGGGTGGATCAGCCCCAGCATTTT
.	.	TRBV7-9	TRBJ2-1	CASSSSSYNEQFF	TGTGCCAGCAGTTCTAGCTCCTACAATGAGCAGTTCTTC
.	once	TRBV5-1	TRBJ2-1	CASSLEAANRGGSDEQFF	TGCGCCAGCAGCTTGGAGGCAGCTAACAGAGGGGGGTCCGATGAGCAGTTCTTC
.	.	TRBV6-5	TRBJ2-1	CASSYSAVGEGGQFF	TGTGCCAGCAGTTACTCGGCCGTAGGGGAGGGGGGACAGTTCTTC
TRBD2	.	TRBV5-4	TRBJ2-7	CASSLGLAGSEQYF	TGTGCCAGCAGCCTGGGACTAGCGGGATCGGAGCAGTACTTC
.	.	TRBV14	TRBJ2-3	CASSPVGGLNTDTQYF	TGTGCCAGCAGCCCGGTCGGGGGCCTGAACACAGATACGCAGTATTTT
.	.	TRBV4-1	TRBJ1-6	CASSQITTPDVNSPLHF	TGCGCCAGCAGCCAAATTACTACACCGGACGTTAATTCACCCCTCCACTTT
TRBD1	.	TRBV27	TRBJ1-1	CASSITGGLTEAFF	TGTGCCAGCAGTATCACAGGGGGCCTCACTGAAGCTTTCTTT
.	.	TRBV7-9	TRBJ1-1	CASLGGFDTEAFF	TGTGCCAGCTTGGGGGGCTTTGACACTGAAGCTTTCTTT
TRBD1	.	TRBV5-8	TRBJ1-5	CASSSPGQGFASNQPQHF	TGTGCCAGCAGCTCACCGGGACAGGGGTTTGCAAGCAATCAGCCCCAGCATTTT
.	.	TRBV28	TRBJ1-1	CASSLAGWNTEAFF	TGTGCCAGCAGTTTGGCCGGCTGGAACACTGAAGCTTTCTTT
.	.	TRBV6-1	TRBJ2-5	CASSGLPDRLETQYF	TGTGCCAGCAGTGGCCTCCCAGACAGGCTCGAGACCCAGTACTTC
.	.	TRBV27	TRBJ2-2	CASSRYTGELFF	TGTGCCAGCAGCCGTTATACCGGGGAGCTGTTTTTT
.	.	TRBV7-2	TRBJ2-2	CASTRTANTGELFF	TGTGCCAGCACGCGGACAGCGAACACCGGGGAGCTGTTTTTT
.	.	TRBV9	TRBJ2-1	CASSDVYNEQFF	TGTGCCAGCAGCGACGTCTACAATGAGCAGTTCTTC
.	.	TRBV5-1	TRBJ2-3	CASSLDAYTDTQYF	TGCGCCAGCAGCTTGGACGCATACACAGATACGCAGTATTTT
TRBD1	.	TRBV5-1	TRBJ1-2	CASSFRQGEDGYTF	TGCGCCAGCAGCTTCCGACAGGGGGAGGATGGCTACACCTTC
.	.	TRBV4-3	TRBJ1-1	CASSQNSYTEAFF	TGCGCCAGCAGCCAGAACAGTTATACTGAAGCTTTCTTT
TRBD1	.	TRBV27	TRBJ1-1	CASSDRVGTEAFF	TGTGCCAGCAGTGACAGGGTGGGAACAGAAGCTTTCTTT
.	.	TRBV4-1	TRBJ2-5	CASSQVGLSEETQYF	TGCGCCAGCAGCCAAGTGGGCCTTTCAGAAGAGACCCAGTACTTC
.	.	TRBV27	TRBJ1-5	CASSNGLNQPQHF	TGTGCCAGCAGTAACGGTTTAAATCAGCCCCAGCATTTT